This T cell receptor beta chain is from a study of T cell repertoires in cytomegalovirus infection. Study context: Public signatures in TCR beta pointed to CMV infection and matching HLA type.

A remark on this clonotype: No antigen is known for it.

The V and J ends lost 3 bases and 2 bases respectively, with 7 bases between them. Germline CDR1 LNHDA, CDR2 SQIVND (reference sequence). This CDR3 is built from 13 residues. Study findings and constraints: HLA-C-restricted CMV clonotypes gave the most frequent clonotype in two of eight donors.

TCRdb re-called the reads through MiXCR, storing one row per CDR3 protein. The sample consists of some 700,000 distinct CDR3 sequences, 35% to 45% of them appearing once. Sequencing was performed on PBMCs. The chain joins TRBV19 to TRBJ1-1; D is unclear. The TCR sequence derives from a human donor in good health (CMV status not recorded). Some clones in this sample may be carry-over from other donors' samples. CDR3 nucleotides: TGTGCCAGTAGTATCTGGGGAAACACTGAAGCTTTCTTT. Protein: CASSIWGNTEAFF.